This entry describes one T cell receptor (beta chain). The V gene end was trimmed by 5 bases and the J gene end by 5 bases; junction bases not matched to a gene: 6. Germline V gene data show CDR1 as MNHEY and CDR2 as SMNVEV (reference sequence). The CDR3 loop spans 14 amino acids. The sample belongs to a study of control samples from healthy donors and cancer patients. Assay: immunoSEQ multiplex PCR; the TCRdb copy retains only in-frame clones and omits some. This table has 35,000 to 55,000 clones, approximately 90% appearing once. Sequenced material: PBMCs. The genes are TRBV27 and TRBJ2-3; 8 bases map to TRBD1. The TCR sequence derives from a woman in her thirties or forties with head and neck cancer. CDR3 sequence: CASSPRQGIDTQYF. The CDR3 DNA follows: TGTGCCAGCAGTCCTAGACAGGGGATAGATACGCAGTATTTT.